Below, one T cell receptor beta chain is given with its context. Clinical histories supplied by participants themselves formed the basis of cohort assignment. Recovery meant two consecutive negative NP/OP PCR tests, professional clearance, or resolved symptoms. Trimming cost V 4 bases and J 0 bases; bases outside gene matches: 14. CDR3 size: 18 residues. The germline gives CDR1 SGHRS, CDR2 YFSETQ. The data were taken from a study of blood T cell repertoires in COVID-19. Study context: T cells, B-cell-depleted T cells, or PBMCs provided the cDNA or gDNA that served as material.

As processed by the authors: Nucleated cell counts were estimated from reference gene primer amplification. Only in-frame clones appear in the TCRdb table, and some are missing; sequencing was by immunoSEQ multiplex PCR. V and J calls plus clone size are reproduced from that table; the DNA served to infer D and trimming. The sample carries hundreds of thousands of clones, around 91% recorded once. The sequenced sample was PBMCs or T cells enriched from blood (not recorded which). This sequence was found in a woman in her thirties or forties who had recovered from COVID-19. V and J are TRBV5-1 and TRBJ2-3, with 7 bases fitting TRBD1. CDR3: CASSVDRLGRTSTDTQYF. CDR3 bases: TGCGCCAGCAGCGTGGACAGGTTAGGTCGTACTAGCACAGATACGCAGTATTTT.